The source of this T cell receptor beta chain is a study of blood T cell repertoires in COVID-19. Germline-derived CDR1 and CDR2 are MNHEY and SMNVEV (reference sequence). The CDR3 is 13 residues long. V was pared by 4 bases and J by 2 bases, with 8 bases between. Authors' methods: Quantification of nucleated cells was approximated via reference gene primer amplification. The repertoire was sequenced with immunoSEQ multiplex PCR; TCRdb's copy has only in-frame clones and lacks some. The D gene and trimming were derived from the DNA, and the V and J assignments and clone size from that table. Among 300,000 to 400,000 clones listed, 65% to 90% were seen once. The Seattle patients joined while their infection was active and were tracked longitudinally afterward. In this sample, this clone turned up a few times.

Input material: peripheral blood. The chain employs TRBV27 and TRBJ1-2; no reliable D call. The TCR originated in a woman aged 55-70 years with COVID-19, enrolled during active disease. In DNA form, the CDR3 reads TGTGCCAGCAGTTACGGGTTCAACTATGGCTACACCTTC. Its translation: CASSYGFNYGYTF.